A selection of T cell receptor beta chains follows, all from one sample in a study of graft-versus-host responses after intestinal transplantation. Here immunoSEQ multiplex PCR was the method, and the copy in TCRdb shows in-frame clones only, minus some. The sample consists of 1,500 to 2,000 clones, approximately 40% of them appearing once. Here the sequenced sample was alloreactive CD8+ T cells from a mixed lymphocyte reaction culture, taken before transplantation. The receptor source for this set is a human patient who was an organ donor for intestinal transplantation. The CDR3 runs from the conserved cysteine through the conserved F or W.

J	V	CDR3
TRBJ2-1	TRBV13	CASSLESRARPYNEQFF
TRBJ1-2	TRBV30	CAWSFGQSDGYTF
TRBJ1-6	TRBV10-1	CASSEDRVNLHF
TRBJ1-4	TRBV4-3	CASSQGVVGEKLFF
TRBJ1-1	TRBV7-9	CASSLSGVNTEAFF
TRBJ1-2	TRBV4-2	CASSQDSGGADGYTF
TRBJ2-7	TRBV5-6	CASSLGTYEQYF
TRBJ1-5	TRBV11-3	CASSLDRFYRSDSNQPQHF
TRBJ2-5	TRBV2	CASPLGETQYF
TRBJ1-3	TRBV13	CASTTGEGGNTIYF
TRBJ1-1	TRBV5-4	CASSLGTANTEAFF
TRBJ2-1	TRBV11-1	CASSPYSGGAYDNEQFF
TRBJ2-6	TRBV4-2	CASSFIGSQGFSGANVLTF
TRBJ1-1	TRBV2	CASSEVVAATRNTEAFF
TRBJ1-2	TRBV27	CASSPGTGAHPGYTF
TRBJ2-5	TRBV19	CASSIVLSPPETQYF
TRBJ2-7	TRBV27	CASSLGQKYEQYF
TRBJ2-1	TRBV27	CASSPGEGNEQFF
TRBJ2-7	TRBV6-9	CASSPDRGIYEQYF
TRBJ2-3	TRBV27	CASSLYRGPDTQYF
.	TRBV6-5	CASSPPAGGYEQYF
TRBJ1-2	TRBV10-3	CAIGKTASGYTF
TRBJ1-1	TRBV4-2	CASSRLPPTEEAFF
TRBJ1-1	TRBV6-5	CASSYSTRWNTEAFF
TRBJ2-1	TRBV6-6	CASSYRGGAYNEQFF
TRBJ1-1	TRBV6-6	CASSYSTYPEAFF
TRBJ2-1	TRBV7-2	CASSLESYNEQFF
TRBJ2-3	TRBV5-8	CASSRLAGGPDTQYF
TRBJ2-7	TRBV5-4	CASSLMGDRIYEQYF
TRBJ2-3	TRBV9	CASSEGRDRPRTDTQYF
TRBJ2-1	TRBV4-1	CASSLEGLAGGNNEQFF
TRBJ2-2	TRBV4-3	CASSQEGAGGTGELFF
TRBJ2-7	TRBV4-1	CASSQVGLRRTYEQYF
TRBJ2-1	TRBV4-1	CASSQDRRANEQFF
TRBJ2-3	TRBV10-3	CAISESWLAGGSADTQYF
TRBJ2-1	TRBV5-1	CASSLTSGGADEQFF
TRBJ2-2	TRBV6-5	CASSWRPTGELFF
TRBJ2-7	TRBV7-6	CASSFIQGREQYF
TRBJ1-4	TRBV4-3	CASSQDRTDEKLFF
TRBJ1-1	TRBV19	CASSPGQGNTEAFF
TRBJ1-1	TRBV29-1	CSVEPTGWGTEAFF
TRBJ2-2	TRBV4-2	CASSPGDWELFF
TRBJ1-1	TRBV11-3	CASKNRSNTEAFF
TRBJ2-7	TRBV27	CASSLAGTGYEQYF
TRBJ2-5	TRBV18	CASSRSGGPETQYF
TRBJ1-2	TRBV7-9	CASSLGWGEWRGYTF
TRBJ1-2	TRBV4-1	CASSQVPTAEGYTF
TRBJ2-5	TRBV6-8	CASSYSTAGRETQYF
TRBJ2-7	TRBV4-1	CASSQVDSTYEQYF
TRBJ2-7	TRBV7-9	CASSLVGKSGYEQYF
TRBJ1-2	TRBV11-2	CASSLVGVDRGAYGYTF
TRBJ2-7	TRBV19	CASSIAGGSYEQYF
TRBJ1-1	TRBV11-2	CASRRWEPIAEAFF
TRBJ1-2	TRBV29-1	CSVRDNYGYTF
TRBJ2-7	TRBV5-1	CASSLLEWDGSYEQYF